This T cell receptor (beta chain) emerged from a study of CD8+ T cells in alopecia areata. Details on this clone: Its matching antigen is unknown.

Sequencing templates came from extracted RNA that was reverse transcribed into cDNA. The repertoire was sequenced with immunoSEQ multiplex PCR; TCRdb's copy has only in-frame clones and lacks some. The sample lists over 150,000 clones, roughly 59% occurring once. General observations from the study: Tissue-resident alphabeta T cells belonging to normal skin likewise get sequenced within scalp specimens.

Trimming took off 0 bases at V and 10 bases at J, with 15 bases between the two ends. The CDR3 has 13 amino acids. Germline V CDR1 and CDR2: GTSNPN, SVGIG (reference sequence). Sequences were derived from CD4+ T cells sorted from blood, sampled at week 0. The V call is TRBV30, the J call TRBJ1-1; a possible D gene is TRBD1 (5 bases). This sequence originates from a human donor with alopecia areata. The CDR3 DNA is TGTGCCTGGAGTGTAGCCGGCTTAGGGGTAGCTTTCTTT. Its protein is CAWSVAGLGVAFF.